This TCR beta chain is drawn from a study of T cell changes during pregnancy in multiple sclerosis. Data came from immunoSEQ multiplex PCR; TCRdb stores just in-frame clones and leaves some out. In the table there are around 28,000 clones, approximately 90% of which are singletons. From germline, CDR1 is SEHNR and CDR2 FQNEAQ (reference sequence). The CDR3 spans 15 residues. V gave up 0 bases and J gave up 2 bases, with 10 bases separating them. This clone was observed a few times. The rearrangement uses TRBV7-9 and TRBJ2-5, with D uncertain. This TCR was recovered from a female donor with multiple sclerosis, enrolled in a pregnancy study. Sequenced here: CD8+ T cells from peripheral blood mononuclear cells, sampled in the second trimester of pregnancy. The CDR3: CASSLAPSIQETQYF. CDR3 sequence (DNA): TGTGCCAGCAGCTTAGCGCCGAGCATTCAAGAGACCCAGTACTTC.